Sequencing of this T cell receptor (beta chain) was carried out in a study of T cell responses to AZD1222 COVID-19 vaccine. Study context: Second-dose groups at about 4 or about 12 weeks were pooled. Study-wide points: Repertoires were obtained solely post-peak T cell response. Recipients of AZD1222 seropositive at baseline numbered only six or seven. Clonal diversity was possibly underestimated, and white British individuals and females predominated among donors.

Concerning this clone: Antigen specificity is unknown.

Produced via immunoSEQ multiplex PCR; TCRdb's table is partial and in-frame only. The sample records some 200,000 clones, around 90% being singletons. Trimming shortened V by 1 base and J by 1 base, and 12 bases separated the two germline ends. This CDR3 has 16 amino acids. Germline CDR1 SEHNR, CDR2 FQNEAQ (reference sequence). The chain has TRBV7-9 and TRBJ2-3; D perhaps matches TRBD1 (5 bases). The source material was peripheral blood, sampled on day 0 of AZD1222 vaccination. This receptor was identified in an adult in good health. The CDR3 spells CASSLVLRARTDTQYF. Written as DNA, the CDR3 is TGTGCCAGCAGCTTAGTCCTCAGGGCCCGCACAGATACGCAGTATTTT.